Listed below are T cell receptor beta chains from one sample, sequenced in a study of T cell changes during pregnancy in multiple sclerosis. Sequencing was performed with immunoSEQ multiplex PCR; in TCRdb, only in-frame clones are kept and a portion is missing. The data show tens of thousands of clones, about nine tenths seen once. Sequenced here: CD8+ T cells from peripheral blood mononuclear cells, sampled in the first trimester of pregnancy. These receptors came from a female donor with multiple sclerosis, enrolled in a pregnancy study. CDR3s include the opening cysteine and the closing phenylalanine or tryptophan. D genes are given only for firm matches. Expanded clones are given a class, and other clones once, few, many or no size at all.

-	few	TRBV9	TRBJ1-1	14	CASSQAPADTEAFF	TGTGCCAGCAGCCAAGCCCCCGCCGACACTGAAGCTTTCTTT
TRBD2	-	TRBV27	TRBJ2-1	16	CASSPPQWEGQDEQFF	TGTGCCAGCAGTCCTCCTCAGTGGGAGGGCCAGGATGAGCAGTTCTTC
TRBD1	-	TRBV2	TRBJ2-7	16	CASSLLLTGSSYEQYF	TGTGCCAGCAGCCTTCTATTGACAGGGAGCTCCTACGAGCAGTACTTC
-	-	TRBV4-1	TRBJ1-3	15	CASSQDKGRRNTTYF	TGCGCCAGCAGCCAAGATAAGGGGCGAAGAAACACCACATATTTT
TRBD2	-	TRBV7-6	TRBJ2-3	15	CASTPLAGIADTQYF	TGTGCCAGCACACCTCTAGCGGGAATAGCAGATACGCAGTATTTT
-	-	TRBV7-9	TRBJ2-7	14	CASTSGDSTYEQYF	TGTGCCAGCACCTCGGGGGACAGCACCTACGAGCAGTACTTC
TRBD2	-	TRBV28	TRBJ2-2	20	CASSPWSATSGRAYTGELFF	TGTGCCAGCAGTCCGTGGAGTGCTACTAGCGGGAGGGCCTACACCGGGGAGCTGTTTTTT
TRBD2	-	TRBV27	TRBJ2-5	14	CASSLSLAGETQYF	TGTGCCAGCAGTTTAAGTCTAGCGGGAGAGACCCAGTACTTC
-	-	TRBV2	TRBJ2-5	14	CASSHPVVQETQYF	TGTGCCAGCAGTCATCCGGTAGTCCAAGAGACCCAGTACTTC
-	once	TRBV28	TRBJ2-6	15	CATHQGQTGANVLTF	TGTGCCACCCACCAGGGCCAGACGGGGGCCAACGTCCTGACTTTC
TRBD1	-	TRBV30	TRBJ2-6	17	CAWATGASSSGANVLTF	TGTGCCTGGGCGACAGGGGCGTCTTCATCTGGGGCCAACGTCCTGACTTTC
TRBD1	-	TRBV6-5	TRBJ1-2	13	CASSWTGGYGYTF	TGTGCCAGCAGTTGGACAGGGGGCTATGGCTACACCTTC
-	-	TRBV2	TRBJ2-1	13	CASNRLLRDEQFF	TGTGCCAGCAACCGTTTGCTCAGGGATGAGCAGTTCTTC
-	-	TRBV2	TRBJ2-1	10	CASTGNEQFF	TGTGCCAGCACGGGCAATGAGCAGTTCTTC
TRBD1	-	TRBV7-9	TRBJ1-1	15	CASSLGTGTGDEAFF	TGTGCCAGCAGCTTAGGGACCGGGACAGGGGACGAAGCTTTCTTT
-	-	TRBV28	TRBJ2-6	18	CASRATGSPLSGANVLTF	TGTGCCAGCAGGGCTACAGGGTCTCCCCTCTCTGGGGCCAACGTCCTGACTTTC
TRBD2	few	TRBV7-3	TRBJ2-3	16	CASSPIGGSGTDTQYF	TGTGCCAGCAGCCCCATCGGCGGGAGTGGGACAGATACGCAGTATTTT
-	once	TRBV13	TRBJ2-2	16	CASSPLGGANTGELFF	TGTGCCAGCAGCCCACTGGGGGGTGCGAACACCGGGGAGCTGTTTTTT